This T cell receptor beta chain was recovered during a study of blood T cell repertoires in COVID-19. Study details: Sites across the United States, Italy and Spain contributed samples from acute and convalescent COVID-19. Nucleic acid was either cDNA or gDNA, and it came from T cells, B-cell-depleted T cells, or PBMCs.

Original processing notes: The authors estimated nucleated cell counts from reference gene primer amplification. The data were produced by immunoSEQ multiplex PCR, yet TCRdb's version contains in-frame clones alone and is incomplete. V and J calls and clone size are given by that table; D and trimming were obtained from the DNA. The sample includes about 140,000 clones, 80% to 85% of them seen just once. Germline V gene lookup returns CDR1 SGHRS and CDR2 YFSETQ. J was trimmed by 4 bases and V by 0 bases; bases with no gene match: 6. The CDR3 extends over 16 amino acids. Sequences were obtained from peripheral blood. The genes are TRBV5-1 and TRBJ2-5, with 10 bases identical to TRBD2. The TCR was taken from a human donor in a cohort sampled during active COVID-19. The CDR3 DNA is TGCGCCAGCAGCTTGGAATTCGGGACTAGCGCAGAGACCCAGTACTTC. Its protein is CASSLEFGTSAETQYF.